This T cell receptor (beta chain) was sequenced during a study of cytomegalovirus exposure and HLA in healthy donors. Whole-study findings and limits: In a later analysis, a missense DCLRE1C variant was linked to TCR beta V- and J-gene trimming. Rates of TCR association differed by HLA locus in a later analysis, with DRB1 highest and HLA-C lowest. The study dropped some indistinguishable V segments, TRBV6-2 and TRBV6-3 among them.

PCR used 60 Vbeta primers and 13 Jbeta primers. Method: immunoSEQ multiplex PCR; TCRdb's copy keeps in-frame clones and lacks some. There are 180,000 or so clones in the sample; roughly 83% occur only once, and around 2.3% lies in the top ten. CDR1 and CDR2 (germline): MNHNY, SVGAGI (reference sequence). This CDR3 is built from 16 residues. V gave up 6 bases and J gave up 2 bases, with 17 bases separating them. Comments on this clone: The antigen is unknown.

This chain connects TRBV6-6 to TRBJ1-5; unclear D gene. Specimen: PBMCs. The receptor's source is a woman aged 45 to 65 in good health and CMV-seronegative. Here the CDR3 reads CASRPSFDGGNQPQHF. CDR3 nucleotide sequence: TGTGCCAGCAGACCCTCTTTTGACGGGGGCAATCAGCCCCAGCATTTT.